This T cell receptor (beta chain) was sequenced during a study of T cell repertoires in cytomegalovirus infection. Across the whole study: CMV infection plus the matching HLA type was flagged by public TCR beta signatures. Overall study findings and caveats: Frequencies of public TCR beta families were cumulated, and this identified carriers of CMV plus the relevant HLA. What dominated the ex vivo response were HLA-C-restricted CMV-specific TCR beta clonotypes.

This CDR3 region has 14 residues. V trimming: 9 bases; J trimming: 5 bases; junction bases outside the gene matches: 6. CDR1 LNHDA and CDR2 SQIVND come from the germline V gene (reference sequence). Each CDR3 protein gets one entry after TCRdb re-called the reads with MiXCR. The data contain 680,000 or so distinct CDR3 sequences, less than 40% of them singletons. For this clonotype: Its antigen is not known.

V and J are TRBV19 and TRBJ2-1; the match to TRBD2 covers 11 bases. The sequence was obtained from a human donor in good health (CMV status not recorded). Some clones in this sample may be carry-over from other donors' samples. The sequencing sample was made of PBMCs. CDR3 nucleotide sequence: TGTGCCAGCCTGGGACTAGCGGATAACAATGAGCAGTTCTTC. It is translated as CASLGLADNNEQFF.